The subject of this entry is one T cell receptor (beta chain). This specimen belongs to a study of blood T cell repertoires in COVID-19. As for the study in general: COVID-19 samples from acute and convalescent phases originated in the United States, Italy and Spain. From T cells, B-cell-depleted T cells, or PBMCs came the material, which was cDNA or gDNA.

Under the authors' procedure: Reference gene primer amplification gave nucleated cell count estimates. This table comes from immunoSEQ multiplex PCR, and its TCRdb copy is limited to in-frame clones, with some not included. The DNA was the basis for D and trimming; V, J and clone size are from that table. The repertoire holds around 80,000 clones, with approximately 90% as singletons. The CDR3 contains 11 residues. Looked up from germline, CDR1 is DFQATT and CDR2 is SNEGSKA (reference sequence). Specimen: peripheral blood. This TCR came from a human donor in a cohort sampled during active COVID-19. V is TRBV20-1 and J is TRBJ2-7; 10 nucleotides match TRBD1. This CDR3 is CRGDRGNEQYF. For the CDR3, the DNA is TGCAGGGGGGACAGGGGCAACGAGCAGTACTTC.